This TCR beta chain was captured by sequencing in a study of human T cells and chemical hapten exposure. Study-wide results and limits: Compared to controls, expanded TCRs made significantly more large clusters of similar CDR3s.

TCRdb analysed the RACE reads with MiXCR anew, one entry per CDR3 protein. The table includes roughly 94,000 distinct CDR3 sequences, approximately 8.6% detected once. The time point is: patch test 2, 6 weeks after DPC sensitization. The treatment: therapeutic diphenylcyclopropenone sensitization with weekly scalp DPC. Sample donors consisted of patients with alopecia, aged 18 to 70 years, who were suitable for DPC. Trimming cost V 5 bases and J 1 base; bases outside gene matches: 4. Germline assignment: CDR1 PRHDT and CDR2 FYEKMQ (reference sequence). The CDR3 has 15 residues. This clonotype was recorded at least ten times. Its matching antigen is unknown.

The specimen was whole blood, collected in connection with sensitization to the hapten diphenylcyclopropenone (DPC). The V and J genes are TRBV13 and TRBJ2-1, with TRBD1 matching over 8 bases. This TCR was sampled from a woman in her thirties or forties with alopecia areata. Some clones in this sample may be carry-over from other donors' samples. The CDR3 nucleotides read TGTGCCAGCAGCCCAGGGGGCGGGTCCTACAATGAGCAGTTCTTC. Protein product: CASSPGGGSYNEQFF.